These 29 T cell receptor beta chains originate from one sample sequenced in a study of blood T cell repertoires in COVID-19. Data came from immunoSEQ multiplex PCR; TCRdb stores just in-frame clones and leaves some out. In the table there are 200,000 or so clones, 82% of which are singletons. Sequencing was performed on peripheral blood. The source of these receptors is a human donor with acute or convalescent COVID-19. The donor label of this sample is uncertain.

The chain has TRBV18 and TRBJ1-1; perhaps TRBD1 as D (6 bases). The CDR3 runs 14 residues. Germline assignment: CDR1 KGHSH and CDR2 LQKENI. V was shortened by 6 bases and J by 1 base, with 12 bases between the two germline ends. The CDR3 spells CASSQGQRNTEAFF. As DNA, the CDR3 is TGTGCCAGCTCCCAAGGACAGAGGAACACTGAAGCTTTCTTT.

This chain uses TRBV5-1 with TRBJ2-5, with TRBD2 matching 8 bases. This CDR3 is built from 16 residues. J lost 2 bases, V lost 3 bases, and 9 bases had no gene match. Germline-derived CDR1 and CDR2 are SGHRS and YFSETQ. In DNA, the CDR3 is TGCGCCAGCAGCTGGGGACTAGTGGCGGGGCAAGAGACCCAGTACTTC. Protein sequence: CASSWGLVAGQETQYF.

The chain carries TRBV27 and TRBJ2-1; 9 bases align to TRBD2. Germline V gene data show CDR1 as MNHEY and CDR2 as SMNVEV (reference sequence). There are 16 residues in the CDR3. Trimming took 2 bases from V and 7 from J; bases not matched to a gene: 9. CDR3 bases: TGTGCCAGCAGTTTACTCCCCGCGACTAGCGGAAATGAGCAGTTCTTC. This sequence encodes CASSLLPATSGNEQFF.

The chain employs TRBV2 and TRBJ2-1; 8 bases agree with TRBD2. The CDR3 loop spans 14 amino acids. Germline V gene lookup returns CDR1 SNHLY and CDR2 FYNNEI. Trimming removed 6 bases from V and 12 bases from J; junction bases left unmatched: 13. In DNA, the CDR3 is TGTGCCAGCAGCGGAGCGGGAGAGCGCTGGAGGCAGTTCTTC. Protein product: CASSGAGERWRQFF.

V is TRBV6-2 or TRBV6-3 and J is TRBJ2-1; 12 nucleotides agree with TRBD2. Germline V gives CDR1 MNHEY, CDR2 SVGEGT. The CDR3 is 17 amino acids. J gave up 8 bases and V 1 base, and 9 bases lay outside the gene matches. The DNA for the CDR3 is TGTGCCAGCAGTTACTTGACTAGCGGGAGATTTTTGGATGAGCAGTTCTTC. Protein sequence: CASSYLTSGRFLDEQFF.

Only one count was recorded for this clone. The chain combines TRBV29-1 with TRBJ1-1; possible D gene TRBD1, 6 bases. Trimming took 4 bases from V and 6 from J, leaving 15 bases between them. Germline CDR1 SQVTM, CDR2 ANQGSEA. This CDR3 spans 13 amino acids. Here the CDR3 reads CSVVPGAKAEAFF. For the CDR3, the DNA is TGCAGCGTTGTCCCAGGGGCGAAAGCTGAAGCTTTCTTT.

The V and J genes are TRBV9 and TRBJ2-7; 7 nucleotides agree with TRBD1. Per the germline V gene, CDR1 is SGDLS and CDR2 is YYNGEE. The V gene end was trimmed by 4 bases and the J gene end by 5 bases; junction bases not matched to a gene: 15. The length of the CDR3 is 16 residues. The CDR3 sequence is CASSPRDRKNPDEQYF. The CDR3 region has the DNA TGTGCCAGCAGCCCTCGGGACAGAAAGAATCCGGACGAGCAGTACTTC.

This clone was observed a few times. V and J are TRBV3-1 (or the pseudogene TRBV3-2) and TRBJ1-5; maybe TRBD1 (6 bases). Germline-derived CDR1 and CDR2 are LGHDT and YNNKEL (reference sequence). This CDR3 is built from 17 residues. With 5 bases removed from V and 0 bases from J, the gap between germline ends came to 17 bases. The CDR3 here is CASSGGRGGHSNQPQHF. The CDR3 DNA is TGTGCCAGCAGCGGGGGCCGGGGGGGACATAGCAATCAGCCCCAGCATTTT.

The count of this clone is one. The chain combines TRBV11-2 with TRBJ2-5; a possible D gene is TRBD2 (5 bases). Deletions cut 2 bases from V and 7 bases from J, with 17 bases between. The CDR3 covers 15 residues. Germline V gene lookup returns CDR1 SGHAT and CDR2 FQNNGV. The chain's CDR3 is CASSLLASVEGTQYF. In DNA, the CDR3 is TGTGCCAGCAGCTTATTAGCGTCGGTTGAAGGGACCCAGTACTTC. The whole variable domain, remainder taken from reference TRBV11-2 and TRBJ2-5, is EAGVAQSPRYKIIEKRQSVAFWCNPISGHATLYWYQQILGQGPKLLIQFQNNGVVDDSQLPKDRFSAERLKGVDSTLKIQPAKLEDSAVYLCASSLLASVEGTQYFGPGTRLLVL.

This chain joins TRBV7-2 and TRBJ1-6; TRBD1 agrees at 9 bases. CDR1 is SGHTA and CDR2 is FQGNSA in the germline V gene. J lost 8 bases, V lost 6 bases, and 8 bases had no gene match. The CDR3 is made up of 15 amino acids. CDR3 nucleotide sequence: TGTGCCAGCAGGTACCCGGGACAGGGACATTCACCCCTCCACTTT. Translated, it gives CASRYPGQGHSPLHF.

This clone was detected only a few times. The chain links TRBV5-8 to TRBJ2-2, with 9 bases lining up with TRBD1. Unmatched junction bases numbered 5, after V lost 6 bases and J lost 5 bases. The germline V gene has CDR1 SGHTS and CDR2 YDEGEE. The CDR3 has 14 residues. The CDR3 reads CASTDRGRTGELFF. DNA for the CDR3: TGTGCCAGCACGGACAGGGGACGGACCGGGGAGCTGTTTTTT. Drawing the rest from reference TRBV5-8 and TRBJ2-2, the complete variable domain is EAGVTQSPTHLIKTRGQQATLRCSPISGHTSVYWYQQALGLGLQFLLWYDEGEERNRGNFPPRFSGRQFPNYSSELNVNALELEDSALYLCASTDRGRTGELFFGEGSRLTVL.

This clone was detected once. J is TRBJ1-1 and V is TRBV11-2; tentatively, D is TRBD1 (6 bases). CDR3 length: 13 amino acids. The V end was cut by 8 bases, the J end by 3 bases, with 13 bases between. Germline lookup yields CDR1 SGHAT and CDR2 FQNNGV. In DNA form, the CDR3 reads TGTGCCAGCGCCTTGAGGGGGTACACTGAAGCTTTCTTT. It specifies CASALRGYTEAFF.

The chain is built from TRBV30 and TRBJ1-4, with 9 bases aligning to TRBD1. The CDR3 runs to 15 residues. CDR1 is GTSNPN, CDR2 SVGIG, per germline (reference sequence). V lost 2 bases, J lost 6 bases, and 7 bases stayed unmatched. CDR3 sequence: CAWSSGQGLYEKLFF. The CDR3 DNA reads TGTGCCTGGAGTTCGGGACAGGGTCTTTATGAAAAACTGTTTTTT.

This clone was observed a few times. The chain recombines TRBV11-2 with TRBJ2-1; 7 nucleotides align to TRBD2. CDR1 and CDR2 from the germline V gene are SGHAT and FQNNGV. V gave up 5 bases and J gave up 5 bases; unmatched junction bases: 6. The CDR3 has 14 residues. CDR3 residues: CASSPASGNNEQFF. In nucleotides, the CDR3 is TGTGCCAGCAGCCCCGCTAGCGGAAACAATGAGCAGTTCTTC.

The V and J genes are TRBV28 and TRBJ1-5; D is unclear. The CDR3 spans 12 residues. The germline V and J ends were trimmed by 7 bases and 5 bases, with 9 bases remaining between them. Germline-derived CDR1 and CDR2 are MDHEN and SYDVKM. DNA of the CDR3: TGTGCCAGCAAAGGGAGACATCAGCCCCAGCATTTT. This sequence encodes CASKGRHQPQHF.

The genes are TRBV29-1 and TRBJ1-1; no clear D. The CDR3 loop spans 12 amino acids. The V end was cut by 7 bases, the J end by 5 bases, with 14 bases between. In germline, CDR1 is SQVTM, CDR2 ANQGSEA. The DNA of the CDR3 is TGCAGCGGACGGGCCGGAGGGACTGAAGCTTTCTTT. Protein: CSGRAGGTEAFF.

This clone has only one observation. This sequence joins TRBV19 and TRBJ2-7; D possibly corresponds to TRBD2 (5 bases). The germline V gene has CDR1 LNHDA and CDR2 SQIVND (reference sequence). V was cut by 4 bases and J by 2 bases, with 12 bases left in between. There are 14 residues in the CDR3. The CDR3 coding sequence is TGTGCCAGTAGTAAATCGGGGTCGGCCTACGAGCAGTACTTC. Translated, it gives CASSKSGSAYEQYF.

The J gene is TRBJ2-1, the V gene TRBV9; 9 bases line up with TRBD2. The CDR3 is made up of 18 amino acids. V dropped 4 bases and J dropped 0; count of bases not matched to a gene: 11. Germline V lookup: CDR1 SGDLS, CDR2 YYNGEE. CDR3 protein: CASSLGAGGGSSYNEQFF. CDR3 nucleotides: TGTGCCAGCAGCCTAGGAGCGGGAGGAGGAAGCTCCTACAATGAGCAGTTCTTC.

The chain carries TRBV30 and TRBJ1-2; TRBD1 agrees at 7 bases. The CDR3 totals 12 residues. After removal of 5 bases from V and 9 bases from J, the junction contained 9 bases not matched to a gene. Germline V gene lookup returns CDR1 GTSNPN and CDR2 SVGIG (reference sequence). The DNA for the CDR3 is TGTGCCTGGCAGGGACAGATCTGGAGCTACACCTTC. It codes for CAWQGQIWSYTF.

The J gene is TRBJ2-1, the V gene TRBV5-1, with D unresolved. The germline gives CDR1 SGHRS, CDR2 YFSETQ. Trimming took off 5 bases at V and 8 bases at J, with 14 bases between the two ends. The CDR3 spans 13 residues. CDR3 amino acids: CASSADKVDEQFF. CDR3 bases: TGCGCCAGCAGTGCTGACAAGGTCGATGAGCAGTTCTTC.

This clone was picked up a small number of times. This sequence joins TRBV5-4 and TRBJ2-5; D gene uncertain. CDR1 is SGHNT, CDR2 YYREEE, per germline (reference sequence). The CDR3 sequence is 14 residues long. Trimming shortened V by 3 bases and J by 2 bases, and 11 bases separated the two germline ends. CDR3 coding DNA: TGTGCCAGCAGCTGGGTAGCAGCTCAAGAGACCCAGTACTTC. Protein product: CASSWVAAQETQYF.

This chain links TRBV7-2 with TRBJ1-2; TRBD1 agrees at 9 bases. The CDR3 contains 14 residues. J lost 4 bases, V lost 6 bases, and 6 bases had no gene match. Germline V gene sequence: CDR1 SGHTA, CDR2 FQGNSA. DNA of the CDR3: TGTGCCAGCAGTCGGACAGGGGATTTCTATGGCTACACCTTC. It yields the protein CASSRTGDFYGYTF.

V gene TRBV7-2 combines with J gene TRBJ1-5, with D perhaps TRBD1 (5 bases). Trimming took 2 bases from V and 4 from J, leaving 6 bases between them. CDR1 is SGHTA and CDR2 is FQGNSA in the germline V gene. This CDR3 is built from 13 residues. The CDR3 sequence is CASSLRGNQPQHF. In DNA form, the CDR3 reads TGTGCCAGCAGCTTACGGGGGAATCAGCCCCAGCATTTT.

Turning to this clone: The same CDR3 is also encoded by other DNA sequences in this sample. DNA for the CDR3: TGTGCCAGCAGTTACTCGACGGGGGGCAGGACTGAAGCTTTCTTT. It codes for CASSYSTGGRTEAFF. This chain connects TRBV6-5 to TRBJ1-1; D is possibly TRBD1 (6 bases). V was pared by 0 bases and J by 5 bases, with 13 bases between. The germline V gene has CDR1 MNHEY and CDR2 SVGAGI. The CDR3 contains 15 residues.

V and J are TRBV11-1 and TRBJ2-7; TRBD1 matches at 10 bases. V trimming: 4 bases; J trimming: 2 bases; junction bases outside the gene matches: 2. Germline CDR1 and CDR2: SGHAT and FQDESV (reference sequence). The CDR3 totals 14 residues. CDR3 protein: CASSSDRGPYEQYF. The CDR3, as DNA: TGTGCCAGCAGCTCAGACAGGGGGCCCTACGAGCAGTACTTC.

The rearrangement uses TRBV14 and TRBJ2-3; tentatively, D is TRBD2 (7 bases). Germline V gene sequence: CDR1 SGHDN, CDR2 FVKESK. Trimming cost V 4 bases and J 1 base, with 21 bases left between them. The CDR3 length is 18 residues. Here the CDR3 reads CASSLRTRGVRGTDTQYF. The CDR3 DNA is TGTGCCAGCAGCCTCAGGACTAGGGGGGTGAGGGGCACAGATACGCAGTATTTT.

The gene calls are TRBV6-1 and TRBJ1-5; D is uncertain. Trimming pared 0 bases from V and 9 bases from J, leaving 9 bases between. The CDR3 extends over 13 amino acids. CDR1 is MNHNS, CDR2 SASEGT, per germline. CDR3: CASSEALLAPQHF. The CDR3 bases are TGTGCCAGCAGTGAAGCCCTGCTAGCGCCCCAGCATTTT.

This sequence joins TRBV2 and TRBJ1-6; 9 nucleotides line up with TRBD1. J lost 7 bases, V lost 6 bases, and 7 bases had no gene match. The CDR3 totals 15 residues. Germline V gene data show CDR1 as SNHLY and CDR2 as FYNNEI. CDR3 residues: CASRPQGAENSPLHF. The CDR3 DNA sequence: TGTGCCAGCAGACCACAGGGGGCGGAGAATTCACCCCTCCACTTT.

A few counts support this clone. The chain has TRBV12-3 or TRBV12-4 and TRBJ1-2, with D tentatively TRBD1 (6 bases). V lost 8 bases and J lost 6, with 13 bases in between. This CDR3 is 12 amino acids long. This CDR3 is CASVGGANGYTF. The CDR3, as DNA: TGTGCCAGCGTTGGGGGGGCGAATGGCTACACCTTC.